This entry lists 8 T cell receptor beta chains sequenced from one sample in a study of shared clonotypes between healthy human individuals. Sequenced by immunoSEQ multiplex PCR; TCRdb stores in-frame clones only, minus some. The repertoire holds about 2.3 million clones, with around 90% as singletons. The sample consisted of naive CD4+ T cells from PBMCs. Subset here: CD45RA+ positively selected. The receptors originated from a man younger than 30 in good health. Some clones in this sample may be carry-over from other donors' samples.

This chain uses TRBV5-1 with TRBJ2-7; 7 nucleotides line up with TRBD2. The CDR3 is 17 amino acids. Trimming removed 1 base from V and 2 bases from J; junction bases left unmatched: 12. Germline V gene data show CDR1 as SGHRS and CDR2 as YFSETQ. Written as DNA, the CDR3 is TGCGCCAGCAGCTTGCGGACGGTAACTAGCGTGACCTACGAGCAGTACTTC. As protein: CASSLRTVTSVTYEQYF.

The chain employs TRBV14 and TRBJ2-2, with unresolved D. V was cut by 4 bases and J by 7 bases, with 13 bases left in between. The CDR3 has 14 amino acids. Germline V lookup: CDR1 SGHDN, CDR2 FVKESK. The CDR3 loop reads CASSPLGPGGELFF. The CDR3 coding sequence is TGTGCCAGCAGCCCCCTGGGCCCGGGCGGGGAGCTGTTTTTT.

The chain employs TRBV18 and TRBJ2-1; 13 bases align to TRBD2. Per the germline V gene, CDR1 is KGHSH and CDR2 is LQKENI. The V segment lost 6 bases and the J segment 6 bases; nucleotides outside the gene matches: 17. This CDR3 contains 19 residues. CDR3 sequence reads: CASSLGTSGITGGFNEQFF. CDR3 DNA: TGTGCCAGCTCTCTTGGGACTAGCGGGATAACCGGGGGTTTCAATGAGCAGTTCTTC.

The chain couples TRBV27 to TRBJ1-5; the match to TRBD1 covers 8 bases. J lost 0 bases, V lost 0 bases, and 16 bases had no gene match. Germline V gene sequence: CDR1 MNHEY, CDR2 SMNVEV (reference sequence). This CDR3 is 21 amino acids long. DNA of the CDR3: TGTGCCAGCAGTTTATCGTATAGGGGGACAGGAGATCCCCTTAGCAATCAGCCCCAGCATTTT. It is translated as CASSLSYRGTGDPLSNQPQHF.

A remark on this clone: At the DNA level, this CDR3 is encoded by other sequences in the same sample as well. In DNA form, the CDR3 reads TGTGCCAGCAGCCTACGACAGGGGGAAAAACTGTTTTTT. Its protein product is CASSLRQGEKLFF. The chain recombines TRBV7-9 with TRBJ1-4, with TRBD1 identical over 8 bases. CDR3 length equals 13 residues. With V trimmed by 5 bases and J by 8 bases, 4 bases remained unmatched. Germline assignment: CDR1 SEHNR and CDR2 FQNEAQ (reference sequence).

In regard to this clone: The sample carries other DNA sequences with the same CDR3. The chain joins TRBV6-1 to TRBJ1-5, with D maybe TRBD1 (5 bases). The CDR3 covers 16 residues. CDR1 and CDR2 from the germline V gene are MNHNS and SASEGT. V was clipped by 4 bases and J by 1 base, with 14 bases between them. The CDR3 DNA follows: TGTGCCAGCAGTGCGCGGGACGGCGGGAGCAATCAGCCCCAGCATTTT. The encoded protein is CASSARDGGSNQPQHF.

The rearrangement uses TRBV10-3 and TRBJ2-5; D is uncertain. V shed 3 bases and J shed 2 bases, with 10 bases lying between them. CDR3 length: 14 residues. Germline values: CDR1 ENHRY, CDR2 SYGVKD. CDR3 nucleotide sequence: TGTGCCATCAGTGAAGCATATTTACAAGAGACCCAGTACTTC. This sequence encodes CAISEAYLQETQYF.

This chain joins TRBV5-1 and TRBJ1-5; possible D gene TRBD1, 6 bases. Trimming pared 2 bases from V and 0 bases from J, leaving 15 bases between. The length of the CDR3 is 17 residues. The germline V gene encodes CDR1 SGHRS and CDR2 YFSETQ. CDR3 sequence reads: CASSFGPGAPSNQPQHF. The CDR3 DNA is TGCGCCAGCAGCTTTGGTCCAGGGGCCCCTAGCAATCAGCCCCAGCATTTT.